This T cell receptor beta chain was retrieved from a study of cytomegalovirus exposure and HLA in healthy donors. Study outcomes and limitations: The sole available immune exposure information was CMV serostatus.

As regards this clone: Its antigen is unknown.

The CDR3 contains 15 residues. Trimming at V came to 2 bases and at J to 2 bases, leaving 4 bases not matched to a gene. Germline V gives CDR1 SGHRS, CDR2 YFSETQ. Both 60 Vbeta primers and 13 Jbeta primers went into the PCR. Profiling relied on immunoSEQ multiplex PCR, and the TCRdb table lists in-frame clones only, not all of them. The sample includes tens of thousands of clones. Sequencing used PBMCs. The chain has TRBV5-1 and TRBJ2-3, with 8 positions matching TRBD2. The clonotype was recovered from a woman aged 40 to 55 in good health and CMV-seropositive. The CDR3 loop reads CASSFSAGDTDTQYF. In DNA, the CDR3 is TGCGCCAGCAGCTTCTCAGCGGGAGACACAGATACGCAGTATTTT. Together with reference TRBV5-1 and TRBJ2-3, the CDR3 gives the full variable domain: KAGVTQTPRYLIKTRGQQVTLSCSPISGHRSVSWYQQTPGQGLQFLFEYFSETQRNKGNFPGRFSGRQFSNSRSEMNVSTLELGDSALYLCASSFSAGDTDTQYFGPGTRLTVL.